Listed below are T cell receptor beta chains from one sample, sequenced in a study of Ad26.COV2.S vaccination and SARS-CoV-2 variants. The repertoire was sequenced with immunoSEQ multiplex PCR; TCRdb's copy has only in-frame clones and lacks some. The table lists 300,000 to 400,000 clones, roughly 91% of them singletons, with more than 3% in the top ten. This specimen consisted of peripheral blood, obtained in a trial of Ad26.COV2.S vaccine versus placebo. Source of these receptors: a person aged 18-65 years who received the Ad26.COV2.S COVID-19 vaccine or a placebo. Both conserved end residues are part of each CDR3. Each record gives: V gene, J gene, clone size, D gene, CDR3 DNA, CDR3 protein. A D gene is named only where the DNA matches it firmly. A clone size is listed for some rows: how often the clone was seen (once, few, many), or a class if it is expanded.

TRBV7-9	TRBJ2-5	NA	NA	TGTGCCAGCAGCGCCAATGAAGAGACCCAGTACTTC	CASSANEETQYF
TRBV5-6	TRBJ2-1	NA	NA	TGTGCCAGCAGCCTCGGACAGATTGAGCAGTTCTTC	CASSLGQIEQFF
TRBV12-3/TRBV12-4	TRBJ2-1	NA	NA	TGTGCCAGCAGTCCGGGACCCTACAATGAGCAGTTCTTC	CASSPGPYNEQFF
TRBV3-1/TRBV3-2	TRBJ1-6	NA	NA	TGTGCCAGCAGCCACCAATCGCTGAAGGGTTCACCCCTCCACTTT	CASSHQSLKGSPLHF
TRBV13	TRBJ2-1	NA	NA	TGTGCCAGCAGCTTCGACTCCTCCTACAATGAGCAGTTCTTC	CASSFDSSYNEQFF
TRBV6-5	TRBJ2-3	NA	TRBD2	TGTGCCAGCGAGCGGGGAGGTGACACAGATACGCAGTATTTT	CASERGGDTDTQYF
TRBV2	TRBJ2-6	NA	TRBD1	TGTGCCAGCAGTGAAGGCAGGGGGCCTGGGGCCAACGTCCTGACTTTC	CASSEGRGPGANVLTF
TRBV19	TRBJ2-5	NA	NA	TGTGCCAGTAGTATAGTGTCCCAGGACCAAGAGACCCAGTACTTC	CASSIVSQDQETQYF
TRBV5-6	TRBJ2-7	NA	NA	TGTGCCAGCAGCTTGGGACAGAACGAGCAGTACTTC	CASSLGQNEQYF
TRBV27	TRBJ1-2	many	NA	TGTGCCAGCAGTTTAATGGGCTATGGCTACACCTTC	CASSLMGYGYTF
TRBV19	TRBJ2-6	once	NA	TGTGCCAGTAGTATAGGCGGCTCAGCCTCTGGGGCCAACGTCCTGACTTTC	CASSIGGSASGANVLTF
TRBV18	TRBJ1-5	NA	NA	TGTGCCAGCTCATCCTACAATCAGCCCCAGCATTTT	CASSSYNQPQHF
TRBV7-9	TRBJ1-5	NA	NA	TGTGCCAGCAGCCCAGTGGGGCAGGGCCAGCCCCAGCATTTT	CASSPVGQGQPQHF
TRBV30	TRBJ1-4	NA	NA	TGTGCCTGGAGGCCGGGACTAGAAAGATGGCATGAAAAACTGTTTTTT	CAWRPGLERWHEKLFF
TRBV9	TRBJ1-1	NA	TRBD1	TGTGCCAGCAGCCCAGGGGGCAGGGGGACGAACACTGAAGCTTTCTTT	CASSPGGRGTNTEAFF
TRBV11-3	TRBJ2-7	NA	TRBD1	TGTGCCAGCAGCTTAGAGACAGGGGTTGGCCACGAGCAGTACTTC	CASSLETGVGHEQYF
TRBV19	TRBJ2-5	NA	NA	TGTGCCAGTAGTATAATCTTGGGGATAGCGCAAGAGACCCAGTACTTC	CASSIILGIAQETQYF
TRBV5-1	TRBJ1-3	once	NA	TGCGCCAGCAGCTCCGGAGAGTCTTCTGGAAACACCATATATTTT	CASSSGESSGNTIYF
TRBV19	TRBJ2-3	NA	TRBD2	TGTGCCAGTAGTAGACGGGGGGGCCCCAGCACAGATACGCAGTATTTT	CASSRRGGPSTDTQYF
TRBV6-5	TRBJ2-1	NA	NA	TGTGCCAGCCGCTGGGGGCGATACAATGAGCAGTTCTTC	CASRWGRYNEQFF
TRBV6-6	TRBJ2-5	NA	NA	TGTGCCAGCAGTCGATCGGGGGCCTACCAAGAGACCCAGTACTTC	CASSRSGAYQETQYF
TRBV29-1	TRBJ2-5	NA	TRBD1	TGCAGCGTTGTGGGGCAGGGGGCGCAGGAGACCCAGTACTTC	CSVVGQGAQETQYF
TRBV7-4	TRBJ1-6	NA	NA	TGTGCCAGCAGCTTAGGGGGGCCAGGGGCTAATTCACCCCTCCACTTT	CASSLGGPGANSPLHF
TRBV7-9	TRBJ1-2	NA	NA	TGTGCCAGCAGCTTATGGGTTTCGGCAGGGGCGGATGGCTACACCTTC	CASSLWVSAGADGYTF
TRBV6-5	TRBJ1-3	NA	NA	TGTGCCAGCAGTTACCTTCGGGGGTCTGGAAACACCATATATTTT	CASSYLRGSGNTIYF
TRBV12-3/TRBV12-4	TRBJ1-2	NA	NA	TGTGCCAGCAGTTTCCCCGGCGTTGGTGGCTACACCTTC	CASSFPGVGGYTF
TRBV7-6	TRBJ2-2	NA	NA	TGTGCCAGCAGCTCACCAGCCGGACCGCTGGCCGGGGAGCTGTTTTTT	CASSSPAGPLAGELFF
TRBV3-1/TRBV3-2	TRBJ1-2	NA	NA	TGTGCCAGCAGCCAAGGGATTCCAGGACTAGGCTACACCTTC	CASSQGIPGLGYTF
TRBV19	TRBJ2-7	few	NA	TGTGCCAGTAGTATAAACAGGGTCGAGCAGTACTTC	CASSINRVEQYF
TRBV5-5	TRBJ1-2	NA	TRBD1	TGTGCCAGCAGCGCCGGGGACAGCTCCAATGGCTACACCTTC	CASSAGDSSNGYTF
TRBV2	TRBJ1-3	NA	NA	TGTGCCAGCAGCCTCAGAAACACCATATATTTT	CASSLRNTIYF
TRBV4-1	TRBJ2-3	NA	NA	TGCGCCAGCAGCCAAGATCTCCTGGGGTTTAGCACAGATACGCAGTATTTT	CASSQDLLGFSTDTQYF
TRBV4-1	TRBJ1-5	NA	NA	TGCGCCAGCAGCCAAGAGCTGACAGCTAATCAGCCCCAGCATTTT	CASSQELTANQPQHF
TRBV7-9	TRBJ2-2	NA	NA	TGTGCCAGCAGCTTCGGTGGCACCGGGGAGCTGTTTTTT	CASSFGGTGELFF
TRBV24-1	TRBJ2-3	NA	NA	TGTGCCACCACCAAGGGAAATCTGAGGGAGTCCGCAGATACGCAGTATTTT	CATTKGNLRESADTQYF
TRBV12-5	TRBJ1-5	NA	TRBD1	TGTGCTAGTGGTTCCCGCCCCGGGACAGGGAGCAATCAGCCCCAGCATTTT	CASGSRPGTGSNQPQHF
TRBV21-1	TRBJ1-4	NA	NA	TGTGCCAGCAGCCGGGACAGGGACGAAAAACTGTTTTTT	CASSRDRDEKLFF
TRBV6-1	TRBJ1-2	once	NA	TGTGCCAGCAGTGAACCCGCATTAACAGGTCTTTATGGCTACACCTTC	CASSEPALTGLYGYTF
TRBV11-1	TRBJ2-1	NA	TRBD2	TGTGCCAGCAGCTTAGGCGGACTAGTTTACAATGAGCAGTTCTTC	CASSLGGLVYNEQFF
TRBV19	TRBJ2-2	NA	NA	TGTGCCAGTACGGTGGTACAGACCTTTCCCGGGGAGCTGTTTTTT	CASTVVQTFPGELFF
TRBV7-2	TRBJ2-5	NA	NA	TGTGCCAGCAGCTTAGCAAGGGGCACAGAGACCCAGTACTTC	CASSLARGTETQYF